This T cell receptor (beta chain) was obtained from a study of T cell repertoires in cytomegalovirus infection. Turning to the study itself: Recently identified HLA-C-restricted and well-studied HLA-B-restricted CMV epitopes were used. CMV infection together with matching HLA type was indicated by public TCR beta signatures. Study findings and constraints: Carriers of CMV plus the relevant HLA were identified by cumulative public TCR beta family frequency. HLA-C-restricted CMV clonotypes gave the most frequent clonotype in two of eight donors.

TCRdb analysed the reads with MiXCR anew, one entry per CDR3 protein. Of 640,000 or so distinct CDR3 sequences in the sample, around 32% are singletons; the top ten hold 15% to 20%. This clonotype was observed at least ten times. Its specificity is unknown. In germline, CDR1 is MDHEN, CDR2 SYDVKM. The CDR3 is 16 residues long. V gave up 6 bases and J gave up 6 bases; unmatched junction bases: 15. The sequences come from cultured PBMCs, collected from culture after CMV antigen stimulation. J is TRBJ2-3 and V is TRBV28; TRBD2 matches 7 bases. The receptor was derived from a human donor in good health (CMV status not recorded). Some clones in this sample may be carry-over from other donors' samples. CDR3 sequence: CASSPPWAGARDTQYF. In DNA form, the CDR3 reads TGTGCCAGCAGCCCCCCCTGGGCGGGAGCTCGGGATACGCAGTATTTT.